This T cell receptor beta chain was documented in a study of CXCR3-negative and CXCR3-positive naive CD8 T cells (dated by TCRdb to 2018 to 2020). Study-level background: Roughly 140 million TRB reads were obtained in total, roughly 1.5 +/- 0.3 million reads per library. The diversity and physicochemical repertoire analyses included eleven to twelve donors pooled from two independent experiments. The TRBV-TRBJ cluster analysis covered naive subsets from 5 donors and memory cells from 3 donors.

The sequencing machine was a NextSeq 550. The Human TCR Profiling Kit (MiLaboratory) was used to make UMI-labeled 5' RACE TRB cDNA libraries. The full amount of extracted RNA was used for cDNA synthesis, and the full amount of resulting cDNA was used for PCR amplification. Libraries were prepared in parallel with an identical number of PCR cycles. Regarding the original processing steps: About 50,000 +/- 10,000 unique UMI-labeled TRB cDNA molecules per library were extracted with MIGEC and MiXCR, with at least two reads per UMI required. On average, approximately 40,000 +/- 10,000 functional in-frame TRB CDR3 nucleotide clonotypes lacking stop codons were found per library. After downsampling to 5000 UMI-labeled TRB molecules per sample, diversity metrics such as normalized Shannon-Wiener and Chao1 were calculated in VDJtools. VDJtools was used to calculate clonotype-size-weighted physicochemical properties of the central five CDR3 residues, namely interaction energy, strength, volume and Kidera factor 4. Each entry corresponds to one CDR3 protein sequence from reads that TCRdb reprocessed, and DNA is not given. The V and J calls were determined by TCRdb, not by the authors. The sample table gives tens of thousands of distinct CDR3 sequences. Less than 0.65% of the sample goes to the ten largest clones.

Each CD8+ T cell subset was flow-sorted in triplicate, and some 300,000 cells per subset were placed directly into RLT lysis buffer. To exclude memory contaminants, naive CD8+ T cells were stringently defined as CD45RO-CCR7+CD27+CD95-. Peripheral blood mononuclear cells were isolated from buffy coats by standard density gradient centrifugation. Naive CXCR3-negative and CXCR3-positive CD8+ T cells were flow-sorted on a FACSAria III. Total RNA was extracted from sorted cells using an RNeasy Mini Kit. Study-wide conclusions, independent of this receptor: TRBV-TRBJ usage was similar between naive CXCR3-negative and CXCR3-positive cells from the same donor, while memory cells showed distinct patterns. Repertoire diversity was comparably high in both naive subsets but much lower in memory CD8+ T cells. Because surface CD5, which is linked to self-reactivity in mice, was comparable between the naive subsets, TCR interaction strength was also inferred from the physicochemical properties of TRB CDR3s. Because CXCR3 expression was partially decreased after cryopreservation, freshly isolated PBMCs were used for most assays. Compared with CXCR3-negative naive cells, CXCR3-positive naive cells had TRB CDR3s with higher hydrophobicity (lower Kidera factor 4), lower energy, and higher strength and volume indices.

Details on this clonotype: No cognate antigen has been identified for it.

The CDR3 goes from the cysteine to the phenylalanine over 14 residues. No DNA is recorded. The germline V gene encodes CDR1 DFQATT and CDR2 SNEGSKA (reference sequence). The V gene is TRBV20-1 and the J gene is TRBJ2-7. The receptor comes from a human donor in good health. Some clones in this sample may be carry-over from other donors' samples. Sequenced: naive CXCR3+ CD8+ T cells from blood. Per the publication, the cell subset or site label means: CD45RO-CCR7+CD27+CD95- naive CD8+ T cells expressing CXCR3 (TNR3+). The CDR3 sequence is CSAREYRTGYEQYF.